This T cell receptor beta chain is drawn from a study of memory CD4+ T cells and cytomegalovirus serostatus. Overall study: Healthy Belgian adult donors included about 10 CMV-positive and 24 CMV-negative people. Findings and caveats of the study: Of approximately 150 reported CMV TCRbeta sequences, under 80 were found in memory CD4+ repertoires.

In this sample, this clone turned up a few times. Its target is not known. Method: immunoSEQ multiplex PCR; TCRdb's copy keeps in-frame clones and lacks some. The sample consists of approximately 46,000 clones, over 60% of them appearing once. The sort gate was single viable CD3+CD4+CD8-CD45RO+ cells for memory CD4+ T cells. Germline assignment: CDR1 LGHNA and CDR2 YNFKEQ. V lost 0 bases, J lost 2 bases, and 11 bases lay in between. The CDR3 is 16 amino acids. This chain connects TRBV4-2 to TRBJ2-1; possibly TRBD2 for D (5 bases). Sequencing was carried out using memory CD4+ T cells from blood. The source of this sequence is an adult in good health and CMV-seronegative. The CDR3 bases are TGTGCCAGCAGCCAAGAGGTGACGGGAACCTACAATGAGCAGTTCTTC. Residues: CASSQEVTGTYNEQFF.